This TCR beta chain was identified in a study of CD8+CD57+ T cells in acquired aplastic anemia. Whoever was chosen for sequencing had shown CD8+CD57+ cell expansion by flow cytometry. Genomic DNA templated the TCR beta VDJ and CDR3 profiling. TCRdb analysed the reads with MiXCR anew, one entry per CDR3 protein. The repertoire includes 250,000 or so distinct CDR3 sequences, around half of them detected once, and 7% to 9.5% sits in the top ten. Many counts were recorded for this clonotype. Germline assignment: CDR1 MNHNY and CDR2 SVGAGI (reference sequence). V dropped 6 bases and J dropped 5 bases, with 16 bases sitting between them. The CDR3 is 14 amino acids.

The rearrangement links TRBV6-6 to TRBJ1-2; the D is unclear. Sample: sorted CD4+, CD8+, or CD8+CD57+ T cells (not recorded which) from PBMCs. The sequence was collected from a human donor with aplastic anemia. Written as DNA, the CDR3 is TGTGCCAGCAGCGCGAGTCAGGCAAGGTATGGCTACACCTTC. Protein: CASSASQARYGYTF.